This T cell receptor beta chain was sequenced in a study of OX40 agonist ivuxolimab in advanced cancers. At the level of the study: At approximately 83% male, the cohort had a mean age of approximately 64 years, ranging from 23 to 79. Partial responses occurred in three patients (one hepatocellular carcinoma, two cutaneous melanoma).

The method was immunoSEQ multiplex PCR; TCRdb's version includes in-frame clones alone and lacks a portion of them. The profile shows approximately 50,000 clones, about 85% of them singletons. Study-wide results and limits: Partial responders at 0.1-3.0 mg/kg showed near-lowest clonal expansion.

About this clone: Its specificity is not known.

The clonotype comes from an adult with an advanced solid tumor such as melanoma, head and neck, liver or kidney cancer. Sample: CD4+ or CD8+ T cells sorted from blood, taken in a trial of the OX40 agonist ivuxolimab.

The CDR3 region has the DNA TGTGCCAGCAGTTCCCCCCGTGAGACCCATGAGCAGTTCTTC. Translated: CASSSPRETHEQFF. J is TRBJ2-1 and V is TRBV6-5, with D hard to call. The CDR3 covers 14 residues. Trimming took off 4 bases at V and 8 bases at J, with 15 bases between the two ends. Germline loops: CDR1 MNHEY, CDR2 SVGAGI.